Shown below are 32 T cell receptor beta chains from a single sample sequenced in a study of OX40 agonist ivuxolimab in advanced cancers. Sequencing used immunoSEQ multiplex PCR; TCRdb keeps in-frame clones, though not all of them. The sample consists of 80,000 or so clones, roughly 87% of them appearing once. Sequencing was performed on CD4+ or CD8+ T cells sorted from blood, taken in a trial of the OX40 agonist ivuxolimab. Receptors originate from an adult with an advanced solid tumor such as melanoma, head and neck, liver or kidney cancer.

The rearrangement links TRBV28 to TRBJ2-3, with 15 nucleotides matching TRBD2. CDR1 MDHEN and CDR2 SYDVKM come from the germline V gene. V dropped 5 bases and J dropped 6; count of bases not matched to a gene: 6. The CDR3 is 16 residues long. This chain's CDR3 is CASSPRTSGRVDTQYF. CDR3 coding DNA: TGTGCCAGCAGTCCCCGGACTAGCGGGAGGGTTGATACGCAGTATTTT.

The DNA of the CDR3 is TGTGCCAGCAGCCAAGATCCGTATGAAAAACTGTTTTTT. Protein product: CASSQDPYEKLFF. The rearrangement joins TRBV4-2 to TRBJ1-4; no clear D. CDR1 and CDR2 from the germline V gene are LGHNA and YNFKEQ. CDR3 length: 13 amino acids. With 0 bases removed from V and 6 bases from J, the gap between germline ends came to 5 bases.

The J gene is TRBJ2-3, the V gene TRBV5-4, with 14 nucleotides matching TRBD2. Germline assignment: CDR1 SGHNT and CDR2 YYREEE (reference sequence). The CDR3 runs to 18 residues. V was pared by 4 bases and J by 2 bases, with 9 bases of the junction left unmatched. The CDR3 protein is CASSKGLAGAINTDTQYF. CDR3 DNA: TGTGCCAGCAGCAAGGGACTAGCGGGGGCCATTAACACAGATACGCAGTATTTT.

This chain's CDR3 is CASEASRGGADTQYF. The CDR3 nucleotides are TGTGCCAGCGAAGCTAGTAGGGGGGGTGCAGATACGCAGTATTTT. The chain uses TRBV19 and TRBJ2-3, with D maybe TRBD2 (7 bases). CDR3 length: 15 residues. In germline, CDR1 is LNHDA, CDR2 SQIVND (reference sequence). V was trimmed by 9 bases and J by 4 bases, leaving 20 bases between them.

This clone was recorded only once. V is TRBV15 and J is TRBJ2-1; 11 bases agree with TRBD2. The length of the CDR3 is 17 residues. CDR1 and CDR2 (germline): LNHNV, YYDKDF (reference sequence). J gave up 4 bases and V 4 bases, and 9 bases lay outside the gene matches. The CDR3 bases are TGTGCCACCAGCACAAAGCCGGGACTAGCGGTTTACAATGAGCAGTTCTTC. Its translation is CATSTKPGLAVYNEQFF.

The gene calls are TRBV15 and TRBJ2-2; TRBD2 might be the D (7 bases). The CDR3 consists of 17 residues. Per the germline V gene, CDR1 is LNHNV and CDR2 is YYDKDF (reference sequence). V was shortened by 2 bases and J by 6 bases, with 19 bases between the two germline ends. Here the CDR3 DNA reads TGTGCCACCAGCAGAAAGGGGGGGCTAGCTATCTCCGGGGAGCTGTTTTTT. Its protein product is CATSRKGGLAISGELFF.

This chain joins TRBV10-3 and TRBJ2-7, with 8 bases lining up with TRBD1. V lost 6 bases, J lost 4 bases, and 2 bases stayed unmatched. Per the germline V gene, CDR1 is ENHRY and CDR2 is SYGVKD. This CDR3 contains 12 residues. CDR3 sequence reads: CAIRQGGYEQYF. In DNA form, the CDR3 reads TGTGCCATCAGACAGGGGGGTTACGAGCAGTACTTC.

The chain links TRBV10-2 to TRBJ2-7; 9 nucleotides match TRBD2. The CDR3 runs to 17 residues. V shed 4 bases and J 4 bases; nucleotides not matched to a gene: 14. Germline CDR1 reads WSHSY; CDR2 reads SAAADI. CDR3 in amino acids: CASSVIEGRLAVYEQYF. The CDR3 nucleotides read TGCGCCAGCAGTGTAATTGAGGGAAGACTAGCGGTTTACGAGCAGTACTTC.

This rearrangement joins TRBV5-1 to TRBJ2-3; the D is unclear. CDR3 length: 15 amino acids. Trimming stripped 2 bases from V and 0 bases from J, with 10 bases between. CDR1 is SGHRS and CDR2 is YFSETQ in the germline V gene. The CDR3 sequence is CASSLVDFSTDTQYF. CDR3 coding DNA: TGCGCCAGCAGCTTAGTAGACTTTAGCACAGATACGCAGTATTTT.

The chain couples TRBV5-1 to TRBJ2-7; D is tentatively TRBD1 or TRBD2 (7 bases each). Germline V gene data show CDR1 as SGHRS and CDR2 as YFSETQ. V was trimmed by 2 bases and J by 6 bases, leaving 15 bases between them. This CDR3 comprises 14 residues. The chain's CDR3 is CASSFQGGTGEQYF. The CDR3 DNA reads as TGCGCCAGCAGCTTCCAGGGGGGGACGGGCGAGCAGTACTTC.

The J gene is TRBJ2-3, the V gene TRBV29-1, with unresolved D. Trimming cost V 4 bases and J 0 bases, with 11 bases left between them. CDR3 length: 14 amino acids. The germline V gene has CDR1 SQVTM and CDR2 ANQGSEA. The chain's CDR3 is CSVGASTSTDTQYF. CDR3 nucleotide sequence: TGCAGCGTTGGGGCCAGCACTAGCACAGATACGCAGTATTTT.

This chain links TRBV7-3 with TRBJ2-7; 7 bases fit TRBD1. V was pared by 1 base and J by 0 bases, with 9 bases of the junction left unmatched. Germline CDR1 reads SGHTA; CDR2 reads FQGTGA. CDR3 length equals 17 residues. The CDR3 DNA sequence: TGTGCCAGCAGCTTAATAATCGTACAGGGGCGCTCCTACGAGCAGTACTTC. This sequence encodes CASSLIIVQGRSYEQYF.

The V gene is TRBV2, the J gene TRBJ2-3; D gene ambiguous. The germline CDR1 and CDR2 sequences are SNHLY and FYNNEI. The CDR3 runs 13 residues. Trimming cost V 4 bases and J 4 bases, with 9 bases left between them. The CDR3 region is CASSGDLADTQYF. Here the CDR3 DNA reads TGTGCCAGCAGTGGGGATTTGGCAGATACGCAGTATTTT. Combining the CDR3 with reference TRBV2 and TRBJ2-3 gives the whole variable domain EPEVTQTPSHQVTQMGQEVILRCVPISNHLYFYWYRQILGQKVEFLVSFYNNEISEKSEIFDDQFSVERPDGSNFTLKIRSTKLEDSAMYFCASSGDLADTQYFGPGTRLTVL.

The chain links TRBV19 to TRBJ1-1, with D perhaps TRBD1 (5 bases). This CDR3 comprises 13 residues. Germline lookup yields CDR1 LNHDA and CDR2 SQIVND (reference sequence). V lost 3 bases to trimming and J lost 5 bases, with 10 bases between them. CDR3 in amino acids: CASSIWGRTEAFF. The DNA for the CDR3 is TGTGCCAGTAGTATTTGGGGGAGGACTGAAGCTTTCTTT.

CDR3 nucleotide sequence: TGTGCCAGTAGTATCGGGCTGGGGAGCGGGACCGGGGAGCTGTTTTTT. Protein sequence: CASSIGLGSGTGELFF. This sequence joins TRBV19 and TRBJ2-2, with TRBD2 as a possible D gene (6 bases). CDR3 size: 16 residues. From germline, CDR1 is LNHDA and CDR2 SQIVND (reference sequence). V lost 3 bases to trimming and J lost 5 bases, with 16 bases between them. The whole variable domain, filled in from reference TRBV19 and TRBJ2-2, reads DGGITQSPKYLFRKEGQNVTLSCEQNLNHDAMYWYRQDPGQGLRLIYYSQIVNDFQKGDIAEGYSVSREKKESFPLTVTSAQKNPTAFYLCASSIGLGSGTGELFFGEGSRLTVL.

The CDR3 nucleotides read TGTGCCAGCAGACCCCAGGGCGGAGGGCGAGGGCAGTACTTC. It codes for CASRPQGGGRGQYF. The V and J genes are TRBV28 and TRBJ2-7; D possibly corresponds to TRBD2 (6 bases). This CDR3 has 14 residues. V was trimmed by 6 bases and J by 9 bases, leaving 21 bases between them. Germline CDR1 is MDHEN and CDR2 is SYDVKM.

CDR3: CATHLSGQSYEQYF. CDR3 in DNA: TGTGCCACTCATTTATCAGGACAGTCCTACGAGCAGTACTTC. V is TRBV6-6 and J is TRBJ2-7; the D gene is possibly TRBD1 (6 bases). V was shortened by 10 bases and J by 1 base, with 17 bases between the two germline ends. CDR1 MNHNY and CDR2 SVGAGI come from the germline V gene (reference sequence). This CDR3 region has 14 residues.

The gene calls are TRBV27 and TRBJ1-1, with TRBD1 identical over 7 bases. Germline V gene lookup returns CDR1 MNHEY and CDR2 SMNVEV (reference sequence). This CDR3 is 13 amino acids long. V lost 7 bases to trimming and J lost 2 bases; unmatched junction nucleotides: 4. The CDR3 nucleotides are TGTGCCAGCAAGAACAGGGGCAACACTGAAGCTTTCTTT. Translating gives CASKNRGNTEAFF.

CDR3 DNA: TGTGCCAGCAGTGGAAGATTTCCAGGGTGGCGCAATCAGCCCCAGCATTTT. Translation gives CASSGRFPGWRNQPQHF. This sequence joins TRBV6-4 and TRBJ1-5; possible D gene TRBD1, 5 bases. Germline-derived CDR1 and CDR2 are MRHNA and SNTAGT. The CDR3 is 17 residues long. Trimming stripped 4 bases from V and 2 bases from J, with 18 bases between.

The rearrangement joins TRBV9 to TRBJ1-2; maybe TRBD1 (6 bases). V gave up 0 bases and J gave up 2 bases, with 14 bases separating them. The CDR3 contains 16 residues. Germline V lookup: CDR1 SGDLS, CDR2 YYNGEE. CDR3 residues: CASSVGAGEPNYGYTF. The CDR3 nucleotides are TGTGCCAGCAGCGTAGGAGCAGGGGAACCGAACTATGGCTACACCTTC.

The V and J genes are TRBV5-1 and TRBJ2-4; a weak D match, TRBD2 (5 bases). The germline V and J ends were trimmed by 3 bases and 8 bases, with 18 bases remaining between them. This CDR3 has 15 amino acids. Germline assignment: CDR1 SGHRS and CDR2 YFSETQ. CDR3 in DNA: TGCGCCAGCAGCTCCGCCCCGGGCGGAGGAGACATTCAGTACTTC. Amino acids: CASSSAPGGGDIQYF.

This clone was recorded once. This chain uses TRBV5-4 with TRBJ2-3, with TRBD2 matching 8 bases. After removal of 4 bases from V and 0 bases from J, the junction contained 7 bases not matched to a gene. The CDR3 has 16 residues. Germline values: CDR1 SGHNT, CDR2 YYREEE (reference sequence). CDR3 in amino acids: CASSPGGATSTDTQYF. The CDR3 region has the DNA TGTGCCAGCAGCCCCGGGGGGGCGACTAGCACAGATACGCAGTATTTT.

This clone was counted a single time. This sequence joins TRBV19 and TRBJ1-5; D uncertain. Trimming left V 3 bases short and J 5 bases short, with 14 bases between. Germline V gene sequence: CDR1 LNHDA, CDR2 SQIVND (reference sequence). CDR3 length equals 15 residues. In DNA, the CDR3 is TGTGCCAGTAGTATCCAGGAAGGATCAGATCAGCCCCAGCATTTT. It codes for CASSIQEGSDQPQHF.

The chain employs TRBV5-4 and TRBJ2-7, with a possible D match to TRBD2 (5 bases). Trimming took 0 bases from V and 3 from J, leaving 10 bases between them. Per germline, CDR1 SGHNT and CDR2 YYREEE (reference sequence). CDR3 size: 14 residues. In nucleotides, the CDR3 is TGTGCCAGCAGCTTGGTAACGGGGAACTACGAGCAGTACTTC. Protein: CASSLVTGNYEQYF.

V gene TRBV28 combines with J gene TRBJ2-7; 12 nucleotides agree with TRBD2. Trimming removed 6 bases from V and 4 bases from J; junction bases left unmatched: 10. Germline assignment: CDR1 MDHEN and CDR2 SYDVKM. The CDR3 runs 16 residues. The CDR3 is CASSLELAGGTYEQYF. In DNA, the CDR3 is TGTGCCAGCAGCTTAGAGCTAGCGGGAGGGACTTACGAGCAGTACTTC.

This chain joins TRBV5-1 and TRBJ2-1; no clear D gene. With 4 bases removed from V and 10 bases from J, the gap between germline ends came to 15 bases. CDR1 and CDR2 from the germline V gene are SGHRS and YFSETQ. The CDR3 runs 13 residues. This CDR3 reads CASSPGQELEQFF. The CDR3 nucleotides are TGCGCCAGCAGCCCGGGCCAGGAATTGGAGCAGTTCTTC.

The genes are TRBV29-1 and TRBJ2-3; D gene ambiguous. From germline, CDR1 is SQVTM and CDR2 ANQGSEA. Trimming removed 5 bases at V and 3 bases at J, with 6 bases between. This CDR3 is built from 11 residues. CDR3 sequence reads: CSVSVTDTQYF. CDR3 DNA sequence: TGCAGCGTTAGTGTTACAGATACGCAGTATTTT.

CDR3 amino acids: CSVFWTGDNQPQHF. The CDR3 DNA is TGCAGCGTCTTCTGGACAGGGGACAATCAGCCCCAGCATTTT. The chain recombines TRBV29-1 with TRBJ1-5; the match to TRBD1 covers 9 bases. The germline V gene has CDR1 SQVTM and CDR2 ANQGSEA. With V trimmed by 6 bases and J by 3 bases, 6 bases remained unmatched. The CDR3 sequence is 14 residues long.

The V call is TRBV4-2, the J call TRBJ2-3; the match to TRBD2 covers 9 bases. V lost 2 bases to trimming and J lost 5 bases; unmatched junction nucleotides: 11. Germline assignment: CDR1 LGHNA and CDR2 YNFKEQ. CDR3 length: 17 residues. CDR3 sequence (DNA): TGTGCCAGCAGCCAATATGGGGCGGGGGGGCCGGGAGATACGCAGTATTTT. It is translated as CASSQYGAGGPGDTQYF.

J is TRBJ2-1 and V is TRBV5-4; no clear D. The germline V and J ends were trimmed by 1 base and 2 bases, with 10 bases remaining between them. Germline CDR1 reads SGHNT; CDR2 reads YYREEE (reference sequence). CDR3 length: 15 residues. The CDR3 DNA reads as TGTGCCAGCAGCTTGTCTCAGCGTCCCTACAATGAGCAGTTCTTC. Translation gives CASSLSQRPYNEQFF.

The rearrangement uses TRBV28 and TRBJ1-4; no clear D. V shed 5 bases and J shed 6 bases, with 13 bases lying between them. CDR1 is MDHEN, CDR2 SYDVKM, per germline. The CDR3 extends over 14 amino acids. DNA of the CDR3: TGTGCCAGCAGTCGGACTTTTTCAGATGAAAAACTGTTTTTT. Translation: CASSRTFSDEKLFF. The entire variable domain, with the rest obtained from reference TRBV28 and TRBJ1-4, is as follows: DVKVTQSSRYLVKRTGEKVFLECVQDMDHENMFWYRQDPGLGLRLIYFSYDVKMKEKGDIPEGYSVSREKKERFSLILESASTNQTSMYLCASSRTFSDEKLFFGSGTQLSVL.

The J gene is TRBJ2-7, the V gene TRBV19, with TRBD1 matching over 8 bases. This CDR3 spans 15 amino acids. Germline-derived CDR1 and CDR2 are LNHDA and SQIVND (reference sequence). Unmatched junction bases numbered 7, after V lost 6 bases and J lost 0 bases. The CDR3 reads CASSLRQGSSYEQYF. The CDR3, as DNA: TGTGCCAGTAGCCTAAGACAGGGGAGCTCCTACGAGCAGTACTTC.